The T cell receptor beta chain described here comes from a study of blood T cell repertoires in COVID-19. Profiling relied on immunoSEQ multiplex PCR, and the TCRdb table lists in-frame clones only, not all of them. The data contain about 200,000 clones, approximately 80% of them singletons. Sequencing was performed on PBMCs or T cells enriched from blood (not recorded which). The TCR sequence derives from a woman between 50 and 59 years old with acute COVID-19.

This CDR3 is CASSTNGLAGYNEQFF. The CDR3, as DNA: TGCGCCAGCAGCACCAATGGACTAGCGGGGTACAATGAGCAGTTCTTC. The V call is TRBV5-1, the J call TRBJ2-1, with 12 bases that match TRBD2. V lost 4 bases, J lost 4 bases, and 6 bases stayed unmatched. CDR1 and CDR2 from the germline V gene are SGHRS and YFSETQ. The CDR3 loop spans 16 amino acids. Together with reference TRBV5-1 and TRBJ2-1, the CDR3 gives the full variable domain: KAGVTQTPRYLIKTRGQQVTLSCSPISGHRSVSWYQQTPGQGLQFLFEYFSETQRNKGNFPGRFSGRQFSNSRSEMNVSTLELGDSALYLCASSTNGLAGYNEQFFGPGTRLTVL.